This record concerns one TCR beta chain sequence. This CDR3 contains 16 residues. With V trimmed by 1 base and J by 1 base, 10 bases remained unmatched. Looked up from germline, CDR1 is DFQATT and CDR2 is SNEGSKA (reference sequence). This entry is derived from a study of T cells after yellow fever vaccination. Study-level information: Any fraction with a low cell number was prepared using SMART-Seq v4 Ultra Low Input.

Synthesis of TCR cDNA relied on 5'RACE template switching, which attached a universal primer site and UMIs. From the 5' RACE reads, TCRdb called clonotypes with MiXCR, one entry per CDR3 protein. Here the sample spans approximately 550,000 distinct CDR3 sequences, approximately 15% being singletons. V gene TRBV20-1 combines with J gene TRBJ2-7, with 7 bases fitting TRBD2. The source material was PBMCs, sampled on the day of the yellow fever booster vaccination. The sequence derives from a young man who received the YFV17D yellow fever vaccine. The CDR3 bases are TGCAGTGCTAGAGTCGATCGGGGGGTAGATTCCTACGAGCAGTACTTC. Its protein product is CSARVDRGVDSYEQYF.